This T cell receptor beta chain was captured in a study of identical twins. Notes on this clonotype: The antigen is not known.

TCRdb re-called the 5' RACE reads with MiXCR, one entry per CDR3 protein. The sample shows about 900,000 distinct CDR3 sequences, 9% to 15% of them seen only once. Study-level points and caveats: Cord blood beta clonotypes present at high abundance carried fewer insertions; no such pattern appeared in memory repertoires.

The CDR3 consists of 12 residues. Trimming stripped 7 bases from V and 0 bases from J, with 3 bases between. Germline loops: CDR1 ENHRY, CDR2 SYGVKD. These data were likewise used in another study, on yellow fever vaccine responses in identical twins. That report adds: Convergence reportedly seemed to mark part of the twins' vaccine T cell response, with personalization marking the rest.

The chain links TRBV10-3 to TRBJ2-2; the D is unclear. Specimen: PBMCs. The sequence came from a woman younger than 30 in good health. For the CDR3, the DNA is TGTGCCATCAAAACGAACACCGGGGAGCTGTTTTTT. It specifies CAIKTNTGELFF.